The T cell receptor (beta chain) described here comes from a study of blood T cell repertoires in COVID-19. Generated by immunoSEQ multiplex PCR, the TCRdb table keeps only in-frame clones and is missing some. The sample consists of roughly 250,000 clones, approximately 86% of them appearing once. CDR1 and CDR2 (germline): MGHRA, YSYEKL. This CDR3 has 15 amino acids. With 4 bases removed from V and 6 bases from J, the gap between germline ends came to 18 bases. A single count supports this clone. This chain joins TRBV4-1 and TRBJ1-2, with D possibly matching TRBD1 (5 bases). Sequencing was performed on PBMCs or T cells enriched from blood (not recorded which). The sequence was collected from a woman in her forties or fifties who had recovered from COVID-19. The CDR3 DNA reads as TGCGCCAGCAGCCTCGAAGGGGTGAGCTCAGATGGCTACACCTTC. This encodes CASSLEGVSSDGYTF.